The 28 T cell receptor beta chains listed next were all sequenced from one sample in a study of CD8+ T cells in alopecia areata. Treatment meaning: oral pan-JAK inhibitor, 5-10 mg twice daily. Investigators isolated RNA and reverse transcribed it into cDNA to act as the sequencing template. Sequencing used immunoSEQ multiplex PCR; TCRdb keeps in-frame clones, though not all of them. The repertoire consists of 180,000 or so clones, with 51% occurring once and the leading ten covering about 9.4%. The sequenced sample was CD8+ T cells sorted from blood, obtained between weeks 51 and 54, from a patient treated with tofacitinib. These receptors all stem from a human donor with alopecia areata.

This clone has just a few counts. The chain combines TRBV7-9 with TRBJ2-2; 7 bases are shared with TRBD1. The CDR3 runs 16 residues. After removal of 5 bases from V and 3 bases from J, the junction contained 9 bases not matched to a gene. Germline lookup yields CDR1 SEHNR and CDR2 FQNEAQ (reference sequence). DNA for the CDR3: TGTGCCAGCAGCATCGACAGGGTTGGGGACACCGGGGAGCTGTTTTTT. This codes for CASSIDRVGDTGELFF.

In its sample, this clone was seen many times. The gene calls are TRBV12-5 and TRBJ2-7; D not resolved. Germline V lookup: CDR1 LGHNT, CDR2 FRNRAP. This CDR3 has 13 amino acids. Trimming cost V 0 bases and J 3 bases, with 6 bases left between them. Here the CDR3 DNA reads TGTGCTAGTGGTTTGGTACGGAGCTACGAGCAGTACTTC. Its translation is CASGLVRSYEQYF.

This chain links TRBV13 with TRBJ1-1; a possible D gene is TRBD1 (6 bases). Germline lookup yields CDR1 PRHDT and CDR2 FYEKMQ (reference sequence). There are 14 residues in the CDR3. V was shortened by 0 bases and J by 4 bases, with 9 bases between the two germline ends. In DNA form, the CDR3 reads TGTGCCAGCAGCTTAGGGCAGGGGACCACTGAAGCTTTCTTT. It codes for CASSLGQGTTEAFF.

This chain uses TRBV29-1 with TRBJ2-2, with TRBD2 as a possible D gene (7 bases). V lost 7 bases to trimming and J lost 6 bases, with 12 bases between them. Germline V lookup: CDR1 SQVTM, CDR2 ANQGSEA. The CDR3 is 12 amino acids. For the CDR3, the DNA is TGCAGCGCCGGGGAGGGGGCCGGGGAGCTGTTTTTT. Translating it yields CSAGEGAGELFF.

This clone was detected only a few times. The V call is TRBV23-1, the J call TRBJ2-7; 8 nucleotides align to TRBD1. TRBV23-1 counts as an open reading frame of uncertain function. The CDR3 has 12 residues. Here the CDR3 reads CQRRGLGYEQYF. The CDR3 DNA follows: TGCCAACGCAGGGGGCTTGGCTACGAGCAGTACTTC.

The V call is TRBV14, the J call TRBJ2-1; 7 nucleotides line up with TRBD1. Trimming cost V 5 bases and J 2 bases; bases outside gene matches: 6. This CDR3 is built from 15 residues. CDR1 is SGHDN, CDR2 FVKESK, per germline. The CDR3 reads CASSSGTAAYNEQFF. CDR3 DNA sequence: TGTGCCAGCAGCTCCGGGACAGCTGCCTACAATGAGCAGTTCTTC. The whole variable domain, remainder taken from reference TRBV14 and TRBJ2-1, is EAGVTQFPSHSVIEKGQTVTLRCDPISGHDNLYWYRRVMGKEIKFLLHFVKESKQDESGMPNNRFLAERTGGTYSTLKVQPAELEDSGVYFCASSSGTAAYNEQFFGPGTRLTVL.

This chain uses TRBV30 with TRBJ1-6, with TRBD1 matching 8 bases. The CDR3 is 13 residues long. Germline V gene lookup returns CDR1 GTSNPN and CDR2 SVGIG (reference sequence). CDR3: CALKTGVDSPLHF. CDR3 nucleotides: TGTGCTCTGAAGACAGGGGTGGATTCACCCCTCCACTTT.

The chain uses TRBV7-8 and TRBJ2-5; TRBD2 agrees at 11 bases. With 5 bases clipped from V and 3 bases from J, the junction kept 5 bases outside the gene matches. This CDR3 contains 15 residues. Germline V gene data show CDR1 as SGHVS and CDR2 as FQNEAQ. The CDR3 DNA follows: TGTGCCAGCAGCCTACGACTAGCGGGGAAAGAGACCCAGTACTTC. As protein: CASSLRLAGKETQYF. Together with reference TRBV7-8 and TRBJ2-5, the CDR3 gives the full variable domain: GAGVSQSPRYKVAKRGQDVALRCDPISGHVSLFWYQQALGQGPEFLTYFQNEAQLDKSGLPSDRFFAERPEGSVSTLKIQRTQQEDSAVYLCASSLRLAGKETQYFGPGTRLLVL.

This rearrangement joins TRBV11-2 to TRBJ2-1, with a tentative D call TRBD2 (5 bases). Germline V gene sequence: CDR1 SGHAT, CDR2 FQNNGV. The ends were cut back, 1 base at V and 12 bases at J, with 10 bases in the middle. The CDR3 runs 12 residues. CDR3 region: CASSLGGFGQFF. The CDR3 nucleotides read TGTGCCAGCAGCTTAGGAGGGTTTGGGCAGTTCTTC. Supplemented by reference TRBV11-2 and TRBJ2-1, the full variable domain reads EAGVAQSPRYKIIEKRQSVAFWCNPISGHATLYWYQQILGQGPKLLIQFQNNGVVDDSQLPKDRFSAERLKGVDSTLKIQPAKLEDSAVYLCASSLGGFGQFFGPGTRLTVL.

This chain joins TRBV7-2 and TRBJ1-5; D not resolved. CDR3 size: 13 residues. V dropped 1 base and J dropped 14 bases, with 15 bases sitting between them. Germline V gene lookup returns CDR1 SGHTA and CDR2 FQGNSA. CDR3 bases: TGTGCCAGCAGCTTAGTCGGGAACAGTTTGGAGCATTTT. Its translation: CASSLVGNSLEHF.

This clone was seen more than once but under ten times. CDR3 region: CASSPLWGEETQYF. DNA of the CDR3: TGTGCCAGCAGTCCCCTATGGGGGGAAGAGACCCAGTACTTC. J is TRBJ2-5 and V is TRBV6-5; D is possibly TRBD2 (6 bases). Trimming pared 5 bases from V and 3 bases from J, leaving 13 bases between. CDR1 and CDR2 (germline): MNHEY, SVGAGI. This CDR3 is 14 amino acids long.

The genes are TRBV28 and TRBJ1-1; D not resolved. The length of the CDR3 is 15 residues. Germline loops: CDR1 MDHEN, CDR2 SYDVKM. Trimming left V 5 bases short and J 0 bases short, with 13 bases between. The CDR3 protein is CASSPVREMNTEAFF. CDR3 coding DNA: TGTGCCAGCAGTCCCGTACGGGAGATGAACACTGAAGCTTTCTTT.

The V and J genes are TRBV5-4 and TRBJ1-2, with 8 bases lining up with TRBD1. The CDR3 totals 15 residues. Germline V gene lookup returns CDR1 SGHNT and CDR2 YYREEE (reference sequence). After removal of 5 bases from V and 6 bases from J, the junction contained 12 bases not matched to a gene. CDR3 nucleotide sequence: TGTGCCAGCAGTACCCTTGCAGACAGGGGTCATGGCTACACCTTC. Amino acid sequence: CASSTLADRGHGYTF.

The chain joins TRBV12-5 to TRBJ1-2; a possible D gene is TRBD1 (5 bases). CDR1 is LGHNT and CDR2 is FRNRAP in the germline V gene. The CDR3 has 16 residues. The V gene lost 6 bases and the J gene lost 3 bases, with 20 bases spanning the gap. CDR3 sequence reads: CASGPDRVPNHYGYTF. The CDR3 region has the DNA TGTGCTAGTGGCCCTGACAGAGTCCCCAACCACTATGGCTACACCTTC. The full variable domain, completed using reference TRBV12-5 and TRBJ1-2, is DARVTQTPRHKVTEMGQEVTMRCQPILGHNTVFWYRQTMMQGLELLAYFRNRAPLDDSGMPKDRFSAEMPDATLATLKIQPSEPRDSAVYFCASGPDRVPNHYGYTFGSGTRLTVV.

This chain uses TRBV23-1 with TRBJ2-3; no reliable D call. TRBV23-1 is recorded as an ORF, its role being uncertain. This CDR3 is 15 amino acids long. Trimming cost V 0 bases and J 2 bases, with 9 bases left between them. In DNA, the CDR3 is TGCGCCAGCAGTCAATCGGCTCAGCCCACAGATACGCAGTATTTT. Translating it yields CASSQSAQPTDTQYF.

The chain recombines TRBV13 with TRBJ1-2; 10 nucleotides align to TRBD1. Trimming cost V 5 bases and J 6 bases; bases outside gene matches: 3. Germline assignment: CDR1 PRHDT and CDR2 FYEKMQ (reference sequence). The CDR3 is 13 amino acids. The CDR3 bases are TGTGCCAGCAGCAGCGGGACAGGGGATGGCTACACCTTC. This sequence encodes CASSSGTGDGYTF.

This chain links TRBV30 with TRBJ1-1; D may be TRBD1 (6 bases). Germline lookup yields CDR1 GTSNPN and CDR2 SVGIG (reference sequence). The CDR3 spans 13 residues. V lost 3 bases, J lost 10 bases, and 18 bases lay in between. In DNA, the CDR3 is TGTGCCTGGAGCACTCTCGGTACAGGGACAGCTTTCTTT. Amino acid sequence: CAWSTLGTGTAFF.

This clone has only a few counts. This chain links TRBV5-1 with TRBJ2-5; D remains ambiguous. CDR3 length equals 13 residues. V was pared by 6 bases and J by 5 bases, with 14 bases between. Germline loops: CDR1 SGHRS, CDR2 YFSETQ. The CDR3 DNA reads TGCGCCAGCATTGTAGGGCCTGGGGAGACCCAGTACTTC. Translated, it gives CASIVGPGETQYF.

V gene TRBV14 combines with J gene TRBJ2-6, with 7 bases aligning to TRBD1. Trimming removed 4 bases from V and 0 bases from J; junction bases left unmatched: 12. CDR1 SGHDN and CDR2 FVKESK come from the germline V gene. This CDR3 has 19 residues. The CDR3 region is CASSRRTGAEFSGANVLTF. The DNA of the CDR3 is TGTGCCAGCAGCCGTCGTACAGGGGCGGAATTCTCTGGGGCCAACGTCCTGACTTTC.

This clone has a handful of counts. The chain has TRBV7-8 and TRBJ2-7; 9 bases align to TRBD1. Trimming took 6 bases from V and 4 from J; bases not matched to a gene: 4. Looked up from germline, CDR1 is SGHVS and CDR2 is FQNEAQ. The CDR3 consists of 13 residues. CDR3 nucleotides: TGTGCCAGCAGTCCGACAGGGGGGTACGAGCAGTACTTC. Protein: CASSPTGGYEQYF.

V gene TRBV7-9 combines with J gene TRBJ1-2; TRBD1 might be the D (6 bases). Germline V gene lookup returns CDR1 SEHNR and CDR2 FQNEAQ (reference sequence). V lost 6 bases and J 4 bases, leaving 12 bases between the germline ends. The CDR3 covers 13 residues. The CDR3: CASRDRLGYGYTF. In nucleotides, the CDR3 is TGTGCCAGCAGAGACAGGCTGGGCTATGGCTACACCTTC. The whole variable domain, remainder taken from reference TRBV7-9 and TRBJ1-2, is DTGVSQNPRHKITKRGQNVTFRCDPISEHNRLYWYRQTLGQGPEFLTYFQNEAQLEKSRLLSDRFSAERPKGSFSTLEIQRTEQGDSAMYLCASRDRLGYGYTFGSGTRLTVV.

This chain joins TRBV4-1 and TRBJ2-2, with no clear D. The germline V gene encodes CDR1 MGHRA and CDR2 YSYEKL. The CDR3 is 12 residues long. V was cut by 3 bases and J by 6 bases, with 5 bases left in between. The CDR3 reads CASSHSSGELFF. The DNA for the CDR3 is TGCGCCAGCAGCCACTCCTCCGGGGAGCTGTTTTTT.

This clone has just a few counts. The chain employs TRBV5-1 and TRBJ1-1, with 7 bases matching TRBD1. The germline gives CDR1 SGHRS, CDR2 YFSETQ. V was clipped by 0 bases and J by 4 bases; unmatched bases: 3. The CDR3 length is 14 residues. The CDR3 nucleotides are TGCGCCAGCAGCTTGGGACAGGGTTTCACTGAAGCTTTCTTT. Translated, it gives CASSLGQGFTEAFF. The entire variable domain, with the rest obtained from reference TRBV5-1 and TRBJ1-1, is as follows: KAGVTQTPRYLIKTRGQQVTLSCSPISGHRSVSWYQQTPGQGLQFLFEYFSETQRNKGNFPGRFSGRQFSNSRSEMNVSTLELGDSALYLCASSLGQGFTEAFFGQGTRLTVV.

This clone was found once. The chain recombines TRBV13 with TRBJ1-4, with D possibly TRBD1 on 6 matching bases. The CDR3 is 14 amino acids. Germline V gene data show CDR1 as PRHDT and CDR2 as FYEKMQ (reference sequence). V was shortened by 3 bases and J by 3 bases, with 8 bases between the two germline ends. The CDR3 nucleotides read TGTGCCAGCAGCTTGGGGGGGCCTAATGAAAAACTGTTTTTT. Its translation: CASSLGGPNEKLFF.

About this clone: A far larger clone is a single base away, which makes a read error likely. J is TRBJ2-3 and V is TRBV4-1, with a tentative D call TRBD1 (6 bases). Germline-derived CDR1 and CDR2 are MGHRA and YSYEKL. The CDR3 runs to 17 residues. The CDR3 DNA follows: TGCGCCAGCAGCCAAGTAGGGACACACACACACACAGGTACGCAGTATTTT. Translated: CASSQVGTHTHTGTQYF.

The chain recombines TRBV11-2 with TRBJ2-3, with D unresolved. Trimming removed 4 bases at V and 4 bases at J, with 6 bases between. The germline V gene encodes CDR1 SGHAT and CDR2 FQNNGV. The CDR3 contains 12 residues. CDR3 DNA: TGTGCCAGCAGCTGGCACTCAGATACGCAGTATTTT. This translates into CASSWHSDTQYF.

The chain couples TRBV27 to TRBJ1-5, with TRBD1 matching 9 bases. The CDR3 spans 15 residues. Germline CDR1 and CDR2: MNHEY and SMNVEV (reference sequence). The junction had 5 bases not matched to a gene; V was cut back by 4 bases and J by 4 bases. The CDR3 region is CASSSWTGENQPQHF. CDR3 sequence (DNA): TGTGCCAGCAGTTCCTGGACAGGGGAAAATCAGCCCCAGCATTTT.

The chain recombines TRBV5-1 with TRBJ2-7; tentatively, D is TRBD1 (7 bases). The CDR3 runs to 17 residues. With 0 bases removed from V and 6 bases from J, the gap between germline ends came to 22 bases. The germline CDR1 and CDR2 sequences are SGHRS and YFSETQ. Here the CDR3 reads CASSLVSQGGNLREQYF. The CDR3, as DNA: TGCGCCAGCAGCTTGGTTTCGCAGGGGGGTAACCTACGCGAGCAGTACTTC.